These 23 T cell receptor beta chains came from one sample sequenced in a study of CD8+CD57+ T cells in acquired aplastic anemia. Before being chosen for sequencing, patients had shown CD8+CD57+ cell expansion by flow cytometry. Genomic DNA, the template, was used for profiling of the TCR beta VDJ and CDR3. TCRdb processed the reads anew with MiXCR; each CDR3 protein has one entry. In the table there are over 150,000 distinct CDR3 sequences, about two thirds of which are singletons. The specimen sequenced was sorted CD4+, CD8+, or CD8+CD57+ T cells (not recorded which) from PBMCs. All receptors derive from a human donor with aplastic anemia.

This clonotype has a handful of counts. J is TRBJ2-3 and V is TRBV7-3; D perhaps matches TRBD1 (5 bases). The ends were cut back, 4 bases at V and 4 bases at J, with 9 bases in the middle. This CDR3 is 13 amino acids long. Germline CDR1 and CDR2: SGHTA and FQGTGA. CDR3 amino acids: CASSSQGADTQYF. For the CDR3, the DNA is TGTGCCAGCAGCTCGCAGGGTGCAGATACGCAGTATTTT.

Ten or more counts support this clonotype. This chain uses TRBV6-4 with TRBJ2-3; D might be TRBD1 or TRBD2, each matching 5 bases. V lost 2 bases, J lost 4 bases, and 16 bases lay in between. CDR1 and CDR2 from the germline V gene are MRHNA and SNTAGT. The CDR3 totals 16 residues. The CDR3 is CASSDKGEGSADTQYF. CDR3 nucleotide sequence: TGTGCCAGCAGTGACAAGGGCGAGGGGAGCGCAGATACGCAGTATTTT.

The V and J genes are TRBV5-1 and TRBJ2-5, with D perhaps TRBD2 (6 bases). The CDR3 sequence is 16 residues long. Trimming left V 4 bases short and J 1 base short, with 17 bases between. CDR1 is SGHRS, CDR2 YFSETQ, per germline. This CDR3 is CASSPASDQSQETQYF. DNA of the CDR3: TGCGCCAGCAGCCCTGCTAGCGACCAATCCCAAGAGACCCAGTACTTC.

The chain combines TRBV7-3 with TRBJ2-1, with 9 bases fitting TRBD2. Germline lookup yields CDR1 SGHTA and CDR2 FQGTGA. Trimming removed 2 bases from V and 2 bases from J; junction bases left unmatched: 4. The CDR3 consists of 16 residues. CDR3 coding DNA: TGTGCCAGCAGCTTAGCGGGGGGGCGGACCTACAATGAGCAGTTCTTC. Translated, it gives CASSLAGGRTYNEQFF.

As regards this clonotype: A junction end diverges from the germline sequence, so it may reflect a read error. The chain uses TRBV5-8 and TRBJ2-7; D perhaps matches TRBD1 (6 bases). Germline V gene data show CDR1 as SGHTS and CDR2 as YDEGEE. CDR3 size: 15 residues. The CDR3 DNA reads TGCGCCAGCAGCTACCGGGACACCTTCCCTCAGGAGCAGTACTTC. The encoded protein is CASSYRDTFPQEQYF.

The genes are TRBV20-1 and TRBJ2-5, with 11 bases matching TRBD2. The CDR3 is made up of 16 amino acids. Germline lookup yields CDR1 DFQATT and CDR2 SNEGSKA (reference sequence). The trim removed 0 bases at V and 5 bases at J, leaving 8 bases unmatched. Written as DNA, the CDR3 is TGCAGTGCTAGAGATCTTAGCGGGGGGGCAATGGAGACCCAGTACTTC. Its protein is CSARDLSGGAMETQYF.

The V gene is TRBV7-7, the J gene TRBJ2-6, with D possibly TRBD1 on 5 matching bases. Germline lookup yields CDR1 SSHAT and CDR2 FNYEAQ (reference sequence). V was pared by 9 bases and J by 3 bases, with 21 bases between. This CDR3 has 17 residues. The DNA of the CDR3 is TGTGCCAGTAGCCCTAAGGCTGGGGCAGTTGGGGCCAACGTCCTGACTTTC. Translated: CASSPKAGAVGANVLTF.

This chain links TRBV29-1 with TRBJ2-1, with a weak D call TRBD1 (5 bases). CDR1 and CDR2 from the germline V gene are SQVTM and ANQGSEA. V dropped 4 bases and J dropped 6 bases, with 16 bases sitting between them. The CDR3 has 14 amino acids. For the CDR3, the DNA is TGCAGCGTTGGTTGGGCAGGGTGGGGCAATGAGCAGTTCTTC. Translation gives CSVGWAGWGNEQFF.

The CDR3 DNA is TGTGCCAGCAGCTTTCGTGCAGACCCACCCACAGATACGCAGTATTTT. It translates to CASSFRADPPTDTQYF. V usage is TRBV7-9 and J usage is TRBJ2-3; D uncertain. CDR1 is SEHNR and CDR2 is FQNEAQ in the germline V gene (reference sequence). V lost 3 bases and J 2 bases, leaving 15 bases between the germline ends. The CDR3 is 16 amino acids.

The chain carries TRBV7-2 and TRBJ2-5; no firm D call. V was shortened by 5 bases and J by 3 bases, with 16 bases between the two germline ends. The length of the CDR3 is 15 residues. The V gene's germline CDR1 is SGHTA and CDR2 FQGNSA. Here the CDR3 reads CASSQPDPPEETQYF. The CDR3 DNA reads as TGTGCCAGCAGCCAGCCGGATCCGCCGGAAGAGACCCAGTACTTC.

This clonotype appeared a single time. V gene TRBV20-1 combines with J gene TRBJ1-1; the D gene is possibly TRBD1 (6 bases). Trimming removed 5 bases at V and 3 bases at J, with 16 bases between. This CDR3 is built from 14 residues. In germline, CDR1 is DFQATT, CDR2 SNEGSKA (reference sequence). The chain's CDR3 is CSAPYSSGDTEAFF. CDR3 in DNA: TGCAGTGCTCCTTACAGCTCAGGGGACACTGAAGCTTTCTTT.

V is TRBV13 and J is TRBJ2-7; 10 bases align to TRBD1. The junction had 6 bases not matched to a gene; V was cut back by 2 bases and J by 5 bases. The V gene's germline CDR1 is PRHDT and CDR2 FYEKMQ (reference sequence). The CDR3 sequence is 15 residues long. CDR3 sequence reads: CASSLRTTGGNEQYF. CDR3 nucleotide sequence: TGTGCCAGCAGCTTACGAACGACAGGGGGCAACGAGCAGTACTTC.

The rearrangement uses TRBV20-1 and TRBJ2-2; no clear D gene. The V gene lost 0 bases and the J gene lost 4 bases, with 9 bases spanning the gap. Per germline, CDR1 DFQATT and CDR2 SNEGSKA (reference sequence). CDR3 length: 14 amino acids. CDR3 loop: CSARDRRITGELFF. CDR3 DNA sequence: TGCAGTGCTAGAGATAGGCGGATCACCGGGGAGCTGTTTTTT.

The chain carries TRBV2 and TRBJ1-2; D unclear. Between the trimmed V and J ends, which lost 8 bases and 0 bases, there was a span of 10 bases. There are 13 residues in the CDR3. Germline V gives CDR1 SNHLY, CDR2 FYNNEI. The DNA for the CDR3 is TGTGCCAGCCGGGCCAGTTCTAACTATGGCTACACCTTC. Protein: CASRASSNYGYTF.

CDR3 coding DNA: TGTGCCAGCAGCGTAGGCCAGGGGAGCTATGGCTACACCTTC. Translating it yields CASSVGQGSYGYTF. The genes are TRBV9 and TRBJ1-2, with D tentatively TRBD1 (6 bases). V was clipped by 0 bases and J by 4 bases, with 10 bases between them. The CDR3 runs 14 residues. Germline lookup yields CDR1 SGDLS and CDR2 YYNGEE.

The rearrangement links TRBV20-1 to TRBJ2-5, with D unclear. V shed 0 bases and J shed 4 bases, with 6 bases lying between them. CDR1 and CDR2 from the germline V gene are DFQATT and SNEGSKA (reference sequence). CDR3 length: 12 amino acids. The CDR3 DNA sequence: TGCAGTGCTAGAGATCTGTTAGAGACCCAGTACTTC. Residues: CSARDLLETQYF.

This sequence joins TRBV24-1 and TRBJ2-3, with 12 bases aligning to TRBD2. V shed 9 bases, J shed 5 bases, and the junction held 8 bases outside the gene matches. The CDR3 has 15 amino acids. CDR1 is KGHDR and CDR2 is SFDVKD in the germline V gene. The CDR3, as DNA: TGTGCCACCCGACACGGACTAGCGGGAATAGATACGCAGTATTTT. Translation: CATRHGLAGIDTQYF.

The chain links TRBV5-5 to TRBJ2-7; D could derive from TRBD1 or TRBD2 (5 bases each). The CDR3 sequence is 13 residues long. Per the germline V gene, CDR1 is SGHKS and CDR2 is YYEKEE (reference sequence). The V and J ends lost 2 bases and 7 bases respectively, with 13 bases between them. CDR3 bases: TGTGCCAGCAGCTTAGCAGAGGGGTTAGAGCAGTACTTC. Its protein product is CASSLAEGLEQYF. The full variable domain, completed using reference TRBV5-5 and TRBJ2-7, is DAGVTQSPTHLIKTRGQQVTLRCSPISGHKSVSWYQQVLGQGPQFIFQYYEKEERGRGNFPDRFSARQFPNYSSELNVNALLLGDSALYLCASSLAEGLEQYFGPGTRLTVT.

At least ten counts were recorded for this clonotype. The chain joins TRBV14 to TRBJ1-4; 7 bases fit TRBD1. Germline V gives CDR1 SGHDN, CDR2 FVKESK. The junction had 12 bases not matched to a gene; V was cut back by 3 bases and J by 8 bases. CDR3 size: 16 residues. CDR3 amino acids: CASSHYEGGSREKLFF. CDR3 DNA: TGTGCCAGCAGCCATTATGAAGGGGGCTCGCGGGAAAAACTGTTTTTT.

The chain recombines TRBV10-1 with TRBJ2-7; 8 nucleotides match TRBD1. Germline trimming cut 0 bases from V and 5 bases from J; bases unmatched to any gene: 3. This CDR3 is built from 14 residues. Germline CDR1 is WNHNN and CDR2 is SYGVQD (reference sequence). CDR3 region: CASSESAGGNEQYF. In DNA form, the CDR3 reads TGCGCCAGCAGTGAGTCGGCAGGGGGCAACGAGCAGTACTTC.

The V and J genes are TRBV10-3 and TRBJ2-5; possibly TRBD1 or TRBD2 for D (7 bases each). V was cut by 10 bases and J by 4 bases, with 16 bases left in between. The length of the CDR3 is 13 residues. The germline CDR1 and CDR2 sequences are ENHRY and SYGVKD. CDR3 sequence: CASRGGSGETQYF. CDR3 coding DNA: TGTGCCAGCAGGGGGGGTTCAGGAGAGACCCAGTACTTC.

V usage is TRBV4-3 and J usage is TRBJ1-2; tentatively, D is TRBD1 (5 bases). CDR1 is LGHNA and CDR2 is YSLEER in the germline V gene. V lost 0 bases to trimming and J lost 4 bases, with 12 bases between them. The CDR3 extends over 15 amino acids. The CDR3 sequence is CASSQDGRQFYGYTF. The CDR3 DNA is TGCGCCAGCAGCCAAGATGGTAGACAGTTCTATGGCTACACCTTC.

To note about this clonotype: One end of the junction varies from germline; a read error may be responsible. The chain carries TRBV19 and TRBJ1-2, with a weak D call TRBD1 (5 bases). CDR3 length: 13 amino acids. The germline V gene encodes CDR1 LNHDA and CDR2 SQIVND (reference sequence). The CDR3: CASSISGHYGYTF. DNA of the CDR3: TGTGCCAGTAGTATAAGCGGACACTATGGTTACACCTTC.